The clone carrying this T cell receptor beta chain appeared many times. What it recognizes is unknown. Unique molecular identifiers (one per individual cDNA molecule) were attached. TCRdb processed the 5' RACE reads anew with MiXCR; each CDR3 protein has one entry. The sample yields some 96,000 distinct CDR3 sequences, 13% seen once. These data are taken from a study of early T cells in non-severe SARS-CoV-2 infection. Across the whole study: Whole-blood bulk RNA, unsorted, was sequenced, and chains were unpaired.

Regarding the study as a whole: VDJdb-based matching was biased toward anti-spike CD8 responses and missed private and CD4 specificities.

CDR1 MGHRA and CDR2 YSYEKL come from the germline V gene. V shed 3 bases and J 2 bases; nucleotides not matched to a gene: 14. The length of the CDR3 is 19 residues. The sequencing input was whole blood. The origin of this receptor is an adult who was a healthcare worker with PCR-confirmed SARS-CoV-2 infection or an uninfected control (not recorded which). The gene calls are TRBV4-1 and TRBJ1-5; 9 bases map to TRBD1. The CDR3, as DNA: TGCGCCAGCAGCCACACACTTCGTACAGGGGGCGAGGGCAATCAGCCCCAGCATTTT. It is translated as CASSHTLRTGGEGNQPQHF.